This TCR beta chain was captured in a study of blood T cell repertoires in COVID-19. In its sample, this clone was seen many times. The junction had 6 bases not matched to a gene; V was cut back by 3 bases and J by 6 bases. This CDR3 is 15 amino acids long. Germline V gives CDR1 WSHSY, CDR2 SAAADI. Participants, 18 to 89 years old, spanned 25 or so US areas. Participants had their cohort set by participant-reported clinical history. Exposed study participants had met a COVID-19 case within 2 weeks before entry. Clones were read by immunoSEQ multiplex PCR, and TCRdb kept only the in-frame ones, dropping some. The data show roughly 140,000 clones, 84% seen once.

Sequenced input: PBMCs or T cells enriched from blood (not recorded which). The genes are TRBV10-2 and TRBJ2-2; TRBD2 agrees at 8 bases. The receptor was derived from a woman in her fifties or sixties who had been exposed to COVID-19. The chain's CDR3 is CASSDLGGAAGELFF. The CDR3 DNA follows: TGCGCCAGCAGTGACCTCGGGGGGGCGGCCGGGGAGCTGTTTTTT.